Listed here is a single TCR beta chain. The assay was immunoSEQ multiplex PCR, and TCRdb's table has in-frame clones only and misses some. Among over 100,000 clones listed, over 90% were seen once. The data stem from a study of T cell responses to AZD1222 COVID-19 vaccine. The CDR3 spans 21 residues. J lost 6 bases, V lost 7 bases, and 25 bases had no gene match. CDR1 is LNHNV, CDR2 YYDKDF, per germline (reference sequence). The sequencing here drew on peripheral blood, taken on day 0 of AZD1222 vaccination. The chain carries TRBV15 and TRBJ2-2, with 11 bases identical to TRBD2. The receptor was derived from an adult in good health. This CDR3 is CATTHTPYRGTLAGGSGELFF. Here the CDR3 DNA reads TGTGCCACCACCCACACCCCCTACAGGGGGACTCTAGCGGGAGGTTCCGGGGAGCTGTTTTTT. Drawing the rest from reference TRBV15 and TRBJ2-2, the complete variable domain is DAMVIQNPRYQVTQFGKPVTLSCSQTLNHNVMYWYQQKSSQAPKLLFHYYDKDFNNEADTPDNFQSRRPNTSFCFLDIRSPGLGDTAMYLCATTHTPYRGTLAGGSGELFFGEGSRLTVL.